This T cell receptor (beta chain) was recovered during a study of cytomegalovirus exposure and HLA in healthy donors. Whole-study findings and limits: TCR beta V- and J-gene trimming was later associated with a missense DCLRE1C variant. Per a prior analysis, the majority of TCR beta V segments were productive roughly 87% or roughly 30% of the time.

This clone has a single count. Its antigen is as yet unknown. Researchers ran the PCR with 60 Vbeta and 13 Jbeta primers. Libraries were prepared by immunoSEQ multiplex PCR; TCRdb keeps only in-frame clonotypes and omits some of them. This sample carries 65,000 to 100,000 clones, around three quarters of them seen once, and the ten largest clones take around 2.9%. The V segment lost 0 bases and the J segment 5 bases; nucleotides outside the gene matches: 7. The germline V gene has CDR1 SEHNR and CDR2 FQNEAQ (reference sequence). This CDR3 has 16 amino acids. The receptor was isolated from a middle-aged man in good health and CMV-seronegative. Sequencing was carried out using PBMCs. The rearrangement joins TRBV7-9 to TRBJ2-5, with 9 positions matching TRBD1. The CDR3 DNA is TGTGCCAGCAGCTTAGCGCCGGGACAGGGAGGCGAGACCCAGTACTTC. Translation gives CASSLAPGQGGETQYF.